The source of this T cell receptor (beta chain) is a study of CD8+ T cells in alopecia areata. As for the study in general: Each day, treated patients took oral tofacitinib twice, at 5 to 10 mg per dose. For 6 to 18 months, tofacitinib was taken, and 6 months off drug followed.

RNA extraction was followed by reverse transcription into cDNA, which acted as the sequencing template. TCRdb keeps only in-frame clones here, not all; method: immunoSEQ multiplex PCR. Of 12,000 or so clones in the sample, 60% were seen once. Worth noting for this clone: Its antigen remains unidentified.

Peripheral blood, together with lesional scalp punch biopsies, was collected from alopecia areata patients. Germline V gene data show CDR1 as MNHEY and CDR2 as SMNVEV (reference sequence). After removal of 2 bases from V and 4 bases from J, the junction contained 5 bases not matched to a gene. The CDR3 consists of 14 residues. General observations from the study: Patients showed less clear TCR sequence sharing than mice, possibly partly because of HLA diversity. Lesional scalp, especially alopecia totalis/universalis, showed higher clonality than normal scalp.

The clonotype was recovered from a human donor with alopecia areata. Sequencing was carried out using skin. V gene TRBV27 combines with J gene TRBJ2-7; 7 positions agree with TRBD2. CDR3 DNA: TGTGCCAGCAGTTTAAGTCTAGCGGTTTACGAGCAGTACTTC. Translating it yields CASSLSLAVYEQYF.